This T cell receptor beta chain comes out of a study of blood T cell repertoires in COVID-19. Recovered Cohort 3 donors showed two negative PCRs, clearance, or symptom resolution. The method was immunoSEQ multiplex PCR; TCRdb's version includes in-frame clones alone and lacks a portion of them. The sample lists about 320,000 clones, about nine tenths occurring once. Germline V gives CDR1 LNHDA, CDR2 SQIVND (reference sequence). V was cut by 5 bases and J by 0 bases, with 7 bases left in between. CDR3 length: 14 residues. The chain uses TRBV19 and TRBJ2-2; TRBD2 is a possible D gene (6 bases). The sequenced sample was PBMCs or T cells enriched from blood (not recorded which). This clonotype was obtained from a man aged 60-69 years who had recovered from COVID-19. CDR3 sequence: CASSVAANTGELFF. The CDR3 DNA follows: TGTGCCAGTAGTGTAGCGGCGAACACCGGGGAGCTGTTTTTT.